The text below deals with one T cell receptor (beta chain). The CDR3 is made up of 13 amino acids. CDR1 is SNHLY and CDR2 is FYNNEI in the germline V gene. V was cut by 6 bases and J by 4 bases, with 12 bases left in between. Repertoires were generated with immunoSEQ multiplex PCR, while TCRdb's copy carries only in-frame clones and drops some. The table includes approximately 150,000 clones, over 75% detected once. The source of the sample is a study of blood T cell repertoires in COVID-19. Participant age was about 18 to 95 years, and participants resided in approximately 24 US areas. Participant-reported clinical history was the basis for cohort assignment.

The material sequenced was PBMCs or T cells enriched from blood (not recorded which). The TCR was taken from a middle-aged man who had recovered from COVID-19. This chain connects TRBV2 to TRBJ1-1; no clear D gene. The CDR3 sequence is CASRGRGITEAFF. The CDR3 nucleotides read TGTGCCAGCAGAGGACGGGGTATCACTGAAGCTTTCTTT.